Listed below are T cell receptor beta chains from one sample, sequenced in a study of neurological immune-mediated disorders. MiXCR, run by TCRdb on the 5' RACE reads, gives a single entry per CDR3 protein. The table lists about 99,000 distinct CDR3 sequences, 10% to 12% of them singletons, with around 3.1% in the top ten. The specimen sequenced was PBMCs. Receptors were obtained from a female donor with HTLV-1-associated myelopathy (HAM/TSP). Both conserved end residues are part of each CDR3. A D gene is named only where the DNA matches it firmly. Some rows mark clone size as missing; the rest say once, few, many or name a class of expanded clone.

D gene: .; clone size: few; CDR3 length: 15; J gene: TRBJ2-7; V gene: TRBV7-3; CDR3 DNA: TGTGCCAGCAGCCAAACCTCGGGGGCCCCCTACGAGCAGTACTTC; CDR3 protein: CASSQTSGAPYEQYF
D gene: TRBD2; clone size: many; CDR3 length: 14; J gene: TRBJ2-2; V gene: TRBV20-1; CDR3 DNA: TGCAGTGCTAAACCCGGTTCGGGAGGCGGGGAGCTGTTTTTT; CDR3 protein: CSAKPGSGGGELFF
D gene: TRBD1; clone size: .; CDR3 length: 15; J gene: TRBJ2-7; V gene: TRBV23-1; CDR3 DNA: TGCACCAGCACCGCAGACAGGGTCCCTAATAAAGAGCAGTACTTC; CDR3 protein: CTSTADRVPNKEQYF
D gene: TRBD1; clone size: many; CDR3 length: 15; J gene: TRBJ2-7; V gene: TRBV5-1; CDR3 DNA: TGCGCCAGCAGCGCGGGGACAGGGGGTCTCGACGAGCAGTACTTC; CDR3 protein: CASSAGTGGLDEQYF
D gene: .; clone size: many; CDR3 length: 14; J gene: TRBJ2-1; V gene: TRBV7-9; CDR3 DNA: TGTGCCAGCAGCTTAGATTGGCCCTACAATGAGCAGTTCTTC; CDR3 protein: CASSLDWPYNEQFF
D gene: .; clone size: many; CDR3 length: 16; J gene: TRBJ1-4; V gene: TRBV3-1; CDR3 DNA: TGTGCCAGCAGCCAAACACCCGGGCGGGACGGTGAAAAACTGTTTTTT; CDR3 protein: CASSQTPGRDGEKLFF
D gene: TRBD2; clone size: many; CDR3 length: 14; J gene: TRBJ2-7; V gene: TRBV11-2; CDR3 DNA: TGTGCCAGCAGCCTCGGACTAGCAGACTACGAGCAGTACTTC; CDR3 protein: CASSLGLADYEQYF
D gene: .; clone size: many; CDR3 length: 16; J gene: TRBJ2-4; V gene: TRBV20-1; CDR3 DNA: TGCAGTGCTGGGGGGCGTCCGGGGAGGGCCAAAAACATTCAGTACTTC; CDR3 protein: CSAGGRPGRAKNIQYF
D gene: .; clone size: many; CDR3 length: 13; J gene: TRBJ2-1; V gene: TRBV20-1; CDR3 DNA: TGCAGTGCTAGTAGGTCAGCTCCGGGTGAGCAGTTCTTC; CDR3 protein: CSASRSAPGEQFF
D gene: .; clone size: many; CDR3 length: 18; J gene: TRBJ1-6; V gene: TRBV7-8; CDR3 DNA: TGTGCCAGCAGCTTAGAAAGGGGCCTGAGCTCCTATAATTCACCCCTCCACTTT; CDR3 protein: CASSLERGLSSYNSPLHF
D gene: .; clone size: many; CDR3 length: 13; J gene: TRBJ2-7; V gene: TRBV18; CDR3 DNA: TGTGCCAGCTCACCACCGTTCAGCCACGAGCAGTACTTC; CDR3 protein: CASSPPFSHEQYF
D gene: .; clone size: many; CDR3 length: 13; J gene: TRBJ2-7; V gene: TRBV5-1; CDR3 DNA: TGCGCCAGCAGTTCGGACAGCTTATACGAGCAGTACTTC; CDR3 protein: CASSSDSLYEQYF
D gene: .; clone size: many; CDR3 length: 11; J gene: TRBJ2-3; V gene: TRBV28; CDR3 DNA: TGTGCCACCCGGAGGAAGGATACGCAGTATTTT; CDR3 protein: CATRRKDTQYF
D gene: .; clone size: medium-sized; CDR3 length: 15; J gene: TRBJ2-3; V gene: TRBV5-1; CDR3 DNA: TGCGCCAGCAGCTTGGTTCCGGGTGTCACAGATACGCAGTATTTT; CDR3 protein: CASSLVPGVTDTQYF
D gene: .; clone size: .; CDR3 length: 15; J gene: TRBJ1-1; V gene: TRBV5-1; CDR3 DNA: TGCGCCAGCAGCTTGGTACTCAATGGCGGAAATGAAGCTTTCTTT; CDR3 protein: CASSLVLNGGNEAFF
D gene: .; clone size: .; CDR3 length: 16; J gene: TRBJ2-3; V gene: TRBV5-1; CDR3 DNA: TGCGCCAGCAGCCCTGTGAAGGCCGCCAGCACAGATACGCAGTATTTT; CDR3 protein: CASSPVKAASTDTQYF
D gene: .; clone size: many; CDR3 length: 13; J gene: TRBJ1-1; V gene: TRBV12-3/TRBV12-4; CDR3 DNA: TGTGCCAGCAGTTTACGGGGGCTCCCTGAAGCTTTCTTT; CDR3 protein: CASSLRGLPEAFF
D gene: .; clone size: many; CDR3 length: 15; J gene: TRBJ2-7; V gene: TRBV5-1; CDR3 DNA: TGCGCCAGCAGCTTGGGGGGAATCCACTCCTACGAGCAGTACTTC; CDR3 protein: CASSLGGIHSYEQYF
D gene: TRBD1; clone size: many; CDR3 length: 13; J gene: TRBJ1-2; V gene: TRBV29-1; CDR3 DNA: TGCAGCGTTGAAAGGACAGGGAACTATGGCTACACCTTC; CDR3 protein: CSVERTGNYGYTF
D gene: .; clone size: many; CDR3 length: 12; J gene: TRBJ1-5; V gene: TRBV9; CDR3 DNA: TGTGCCAGCAGTGCAAGCGGTCAGCCCCAGCATTTT; CDR3 protein: CASSASGQPQHF
D gene: .; clone size: many; CDR3 length: 17; J gene: TRBJ2-3; V gene: TRBV20-1; CDR3 DNA: TGCAGTGCCAGGCCCGGGGGCGCGATCTCCAGCACAGATACGCAGTATTTT; CDR3 protein: CSARPGGAISSTDTQYF
D gene: .; clone size: medium-sized; CDR3 length: 15; J gene: TRBJ1-5; V gene: TRBV20-1; CDR3 DNA: TGCAGTGCTAGAGAGGTCTTTGGGTACAATCAGCCCCAGCATTTT; CDR3 protein: CSAREVFGYNQPQHF
D gene: .; clone size: many; CDR3 length: 15; J gene: TRBJ2-4; V gene: TRBV28; CDR3 DNA: TGTGCCAGCAGTTTCGTGAGGGGGGCCAAAAACATTCAGTACTTC; CDR3 protein: CASSFVRGAKNIQYF
D gene: .; clone size: .; CDR3 length: 13; J gene: TRBJ2-2; V gene: TRBV15; CDR3 DNA: TGTGCTACCAGCAGACCAAACCCCGGGGAGCTGTTTTTT; CDR3 protein: CATSRPNPGELFF
D gene: TRBD1; clone size: many; CDR3 length: 14; J gene: TRBJ1-2; V gene: TRBV20-1; CDR3 DNA: TGCAGTGCTCATGGAAAGACAGGGAGATATGGCTACACCTTC; CDR3 protein: CSAHGKTGRYGYTF
D gene: .; clone size: many; CDR3 length: 14; J gene: TRBJ1-6; V gene: TRBV10-2; CDR3 DNA: TGCGCCAGCAGTGACGGGGGGTATAATTCACCCCTCCACTTT; CDR3 protein: CASSDGGYNSPLHF
D gene: .; clone size: many; CDR3 length: 13; J gene: TRBJ1-1; V gene: TRBV5-1; CDR3 DNA: TGCGCCAGCAGCTGGGGGACGGACGCTGAAGCTTTCTTT; CDR3 protein: CASSWGTDAEAFF
D gene: .; clone size: many; CDR3 length: 16; J gene: TRBJ1-6; V gene: TRBV5-6; CDR3 DNA: TGTGCCAGCAGCTTGGTCGCAGGGGTATATAATTCACCCCTCCACTTT; CDR3 protein: CASSLVAGVYNSPLHF
D gene: TRBD1; clone size: many; CDR3 length: 15; J gene: TRBJ2-3; V gene: TRBV20-1; CDR3 DNA: TGCAGTGCTAGCCCGGACAGGGGAAGCACAGATACGCAGTATTTT; CDR3 protein: CSASPDRGSTDTQYF
D gene: TRBD1; clone size: .; CDR3 length: 16; J gene: TRBJ2-5; V gene: TRBV7-2; CDR3 DNA: TGTGCCAGCAGCTACAGACAGGGGATTTCATCTGAGACCCAGTACTTC; CDR3 protein: CASSYRQGISSETQYF
D gene: TRBD1; clone size: many; CDR3 length: 17; J gene: TRBJ2-2; V gene: TRBV5-1; CDR3 DNA: TGCGCCAGCAGCTTGGCCTTGGACAGGGTCCGGGCCGGGGAGCTGTTTTTT; CDR3 protein: CASSLALDRVRAGELFF
D gene: .; clone size: many; CDR3 length: 16; J gene: TRBJ1-1; V gene: TRBV5-1; CDR3 DNA: TGCGCCAGCAGCTTGGCCGGGGCAGACATGAACACTGAAGCTTTCTTT; CDR3 protein: CASSLAGADMNTEAFF
D gene: TRBD1; clone size: many; CDR3 length: 14; J gene: TRBJ2-7; V gene: TRBV5-1; CDR3 DNA: TGCGCCAGCAGCTTGGGAGACAGGGGCGACGAGCAGTACTTC; CDR3 protein: CASSLGDRGDEQYF
D gene: .; clone size: many; CDR3 length: 15; J gene: TRBJ1-4; V gene: TRBV12-3/TRBV12-4; CDR3 DNA: TGTGCCAGCACGTCGGGGGGGCGCGCTAATGAAAAACTGTTTTTT; CDR3 protein: CASTSGGRANEKLFF
D gene: .; clone size: many; CDR3 length: 16; J gene: TRBJ2-7; V gene: TRBV28; CDR3 DNA: TGTGCCAGCATCCGGGGAGACGCGGGACAGTACTACGAGCAGTACTTC; CDR3 protein: CASIRGDAGQYYEQYF
D gene: .; clone size: many; CDR3 length: 13; J gene: TRBJ2-3; V gene: TRBV12-3/TRBV12-4; CDR3 DNA: TGTGCCAGCACCTTCTACCACGGTAATACGCAGTATTTT; CDR3 protein: CASTFYHGNTQYF
D gene: .; clone size: .; CDR3 length: 15; J gene: TRBJ2-2; V gene: TRBV5-1; CDR3 DNA: TGCGCCAGCCGTCATGGGACTGGAAACACCGGGGAGCTGTTTTTT; CDR3 protein: CASRHGTGNTGELFF
D gene: .; clone size: .; CDR3 length: 14; J gene: TRBJ2-3; V gene: TRBV11-2; CDR3 DNA: TGTGCCAGCAGCTTCTTAGCCCGGCTTAGTACGCAGTATTTT; CDR3 protein: CASSFLARLSTQYF
D gene: TRBD2; clone size: many; CDR3 length: 15; J gene: TRBJ2-5; V gene: TRBV20-1; CDR3 DNA: TGCAGTGCTGTCCGGACTAGCGGGAGTACGGAGACCCAGTACTTC; CDR3 protein: CSAVRTSGSTETQYF
D gene: TRBD2; clone size: .; CDR3 length: 17; J gene: TRBJ2-2; V gene: TRBV9; CDR3 DNA: TGTGCCAGCAGCTTCACGACTAGCGGGGCGAACACCGGGGAGCTGTTTTTT; CDR3 protein: CASSFTTSGANTGELFF
D gene: TRBD2; clone size: many; CDR3 length: 15; J gene: TRBJ2-3; V gene: TRBV7-9; CDR3 DNA: TGTGCCAGCAGCTCGGGAGGGCTAGCATTGCATACGCAGTATTTT; CDR3 protein: CASSSGGLALHTQYF
D gene: .; clone size: many; CDR3 length: 13; J gene: TRBJ2-2; V gene: TRBV7-9; CDR3 DNA: TGTGCCAGCAGCTTAGGATTTGCCGGGGAGCTGTTTTTT; CDR3 protein: CASSLGFAGELFF
D gene: .; clone size: many; CDR3 length: 14; J gene: TRBJ2-7; V gene: TRBV5-1; CDR3 DNA: TGCGCCAGCAGGGAAGTTTACCCGACAGGCAGGCAGTACTTC; CDR3 protein: CASREVYPTGRQYF
D gene: .; clone size: many; CDR3 length: 11; J gene: TRBJ2-1; V gene: TRBV12-3/TRBV12-4; CDR3 DNA: TGTGCCAGCAGCTTCAGTCAGGCCGCGTTCTTC; CDR3 protein: CASSFSQAAFF
D gene: .; clone size: many; CDR3 length: 15; J gene: TRBJ2-3; V gene: TRBV5-4; CDR3 DNA: TGTGCCAGCAGCTTGGTGCGGGGCTACACAGATACGCAGTATTTT; CDR3 protein: CASSLVRGYTDTQYF
D gene: TRBD1; clone size: many; CDR3 length: 13; J gene: TRBJ1-5; V gene: TRBV28; CDR3 DNA: TGTGCCAGCAGCCCGACAGGGAATCAGCCCCAGCATTTT; CDR3 protein: CASSPTGNQPQHF
D gene: TRBD2; clone size: many; CDR3 length: 15; J gene: TRBJ2-5; V gene: TRBV7-7; CDR3 DNA: TGTGCCAGCAGCCCCCTCGGGGGGGCGGGAGAGACCCAGTACTTC; CDR3 protein: CASSPLGGAGETQYF
D gene: TRBD2; clone size: many; CDR3 length: 17; J gene: TRBJ2-1; V gene: TRBV7-9; CDR3 DNA: TGTGCCAGCAGCACTCTAGCGGGGGCCAACTCCTACAATGAGCAGTTCTTC; CDR3 protein: CASSTLAGANSYNEQFF
D gene: .; clone size: many; CDR3 length: 13; J gene: TRBJ1-3; V gene: TRBV7-9; CDR3 DNA: TGTGCCAGCAGCTTAATAGGTGGAAACACCATATATTTT; CDR3 protein: CASSLIGGNTIYF
D gene: TRBD1; clone size: many; CDR3 length: 14; J gene: TRBJ2-7; V gene: TRBV5-6; CDR3 DNA: TGTGCCAGCAGCCCGGGACAGGGTTCATACGAGCAGTACTTC; CDR3 protein: CASSPGQGSYEQYF
D gene: TRBD1; clone size: many; CDR3 length: 14; J gene: TRBJ2-1; V gene: TRBV10-3; CDR3 DNA: TGTGCCATCAGTGGGACAGGGGGCGGGAATGAGCAGTTCTTC; CDR3 protein: CAISGTGGGNEQFF
D gene: TRBD1; clone size: few; CDR3 length: 17; J gene: TRBJ2-5; V gene: TRBV28; CDR3 DNA: TGTGCCAGCAGTTCTCCCGGGACAGGGGGGATAAAAGAGACCCAGTACTTC; CDR3 protein: CASSSPGTGGIKETQYF
D gene: .; clone size: many; CDR3 length: 14; J gene: TRBJ2-5; V gene: TRBV5-1; CDR3 DNA: TGCGCCAGCAGCCCCTGGGCAGCGGGAGAGACCCAGTACTTC; CDR3 protein: CASSPWAAGETQYF
D gene: .; clone size: many; CDR3 length: 11; J gene: TRBJ1-1; V gene: TRBV20-1; CDR3 DNA: TGCAGTGCCCTTCCAGGCACTGAAGCTTTCTTT; CDR3 protein: CSALPGTEAFF